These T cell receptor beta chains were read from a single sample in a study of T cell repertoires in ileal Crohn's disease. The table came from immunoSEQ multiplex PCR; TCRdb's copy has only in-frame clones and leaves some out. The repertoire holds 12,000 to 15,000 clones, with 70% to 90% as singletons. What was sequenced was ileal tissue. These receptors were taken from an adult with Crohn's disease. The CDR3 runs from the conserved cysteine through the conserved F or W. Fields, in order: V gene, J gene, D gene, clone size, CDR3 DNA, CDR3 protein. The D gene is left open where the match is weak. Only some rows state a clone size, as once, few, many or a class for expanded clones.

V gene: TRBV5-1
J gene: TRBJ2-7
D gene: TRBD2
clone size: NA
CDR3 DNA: TGCGCCAGCAGCTTGGGTCTTAGCGGGAGGGCCTTATACTACGAGCAGTACTTC
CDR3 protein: CASSLGLSGRALYYEQYF

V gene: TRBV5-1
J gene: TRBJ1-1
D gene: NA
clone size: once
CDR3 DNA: TGCGCCAGCAGCCCCGACAGTTTCACTGAAGCTTTCTTT
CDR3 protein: CASSPDSFTEAFF

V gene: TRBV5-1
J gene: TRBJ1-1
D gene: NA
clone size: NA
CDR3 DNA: TGCGCCAGCAGCCCAAGGGGGGGCACTGAAGCTTTCTTT
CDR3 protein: CASSPRGGTEAFF

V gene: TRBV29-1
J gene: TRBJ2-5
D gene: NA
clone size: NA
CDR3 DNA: TGCAGCGTTGAACAGGGGCCAGGAGAGACCCAGTACTTC
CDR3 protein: CSVEQGPGETQYF

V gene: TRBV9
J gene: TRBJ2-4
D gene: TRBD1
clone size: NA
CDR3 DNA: TGTGCCAGCAGCCCATCGGGGACAGTCGAAAACATTCAGTACTTC
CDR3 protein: CASSPSGTVENIQYF

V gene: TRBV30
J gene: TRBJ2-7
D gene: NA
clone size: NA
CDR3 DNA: TGTGCCTGGAGTGGACACCTTCATGGGTACGAGCAGTACTTC
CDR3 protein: CAWSGHLHGYEQYF

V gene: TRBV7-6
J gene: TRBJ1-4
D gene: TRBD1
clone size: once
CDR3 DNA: TGTGCCAGCAGCTTAGCGGGACAGCCTGAAAAACTGTTTTTT
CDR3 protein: CASSLAGQPEKLFF

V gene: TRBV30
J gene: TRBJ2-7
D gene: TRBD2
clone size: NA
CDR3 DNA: TGTGCCTCTAGTGGCGGGAGGGTCGACGAGCAGTACTTC
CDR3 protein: CASSGGRVDEQYF

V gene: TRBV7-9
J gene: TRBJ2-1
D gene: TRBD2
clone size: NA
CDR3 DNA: TGTGCCGTGCCTACCGGGACTAGCGGGACGGGCTACAATGAGCAGTTCTTC
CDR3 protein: CAVPTGTSGTGYNEQFF

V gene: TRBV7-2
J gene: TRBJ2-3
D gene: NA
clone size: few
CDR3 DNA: TGTGCCAGCAGCTTAGTCATTTCAGATACGCAGTATTTT
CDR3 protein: CASSLVISDTQYF

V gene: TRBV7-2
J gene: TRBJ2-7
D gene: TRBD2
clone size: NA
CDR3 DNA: TGTGCCAGCAGCTCTCCGGGACTAGCGGGACGCGAGCAGTACTTC
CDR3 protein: CASSSPGLAGREQYF